The sequence of this TCR beta chain was determined in a study of T cell responses to AZD1222 COVID-19 vaccine. Overall study results and limits: Dominant at 160-218 and 743-854, vaccine-associated CD4 TCRs also spanned spike.

This clone was counted a single time. As yet, its antigen is unknown. Trimming stripped 1 base from V and 3 bases from J, with 7 bases between. CDR1 and CDR2 from the germline V gene are LGHNA and YSLEER. The CDR3 is 13 residues long. TCRdb's copy holds only in-frame clones and misses some; the assay was immunoSEQ multiplex PCR. The table lists some 170,000 clones, roughly 91% of them singletons, with under 2% in the top ten. The source material was peripheral blood, sampled on day 0 of AZD1222 vaccination. This sequence was found in an adult in good health. The rearrangement joins TRBV4-3 to TRBJ2-7; no firm D call. For the CDR3, the DNA is TGCGCCAGCAGCCAAGTTGGCGGCTACGAGCAGTACTTC. As protein: CASSQVGGYEQYF.